A selection of T cell receptor beta chains follows, all from one sample in a study of cytomegalovirus exposure and HLA in healthy donors. The table came from immunoSEQ multiplex PCR; TCRdb's copy has only in-frame clones and leaves some out. The profile shows some 290,000 clones, nearly 90% of them singletons. Sequencing was carried out using PBMCs. These TCRs come from a man aged 25 to 40 in good health and CMV-seronegative. The CDR3 runs from the conserved cysteine through the conserved F or W. The D gene is left open where the match is weak. Expanded clones get a size class; other rows say once, few or many, or leave the size out.

V: TRBV6-6; J: TRBJ2-7; size: NA; D: TRBD1; DNA: TGTGCCAGCAGTTACTCGGGACAGGGGGACGACGAGCAGTACTTC; CDR3: CASSYSGQGDDEQYF
V: TRBV7-9; J: TRBJ1-3; size: NA; D: NA; DNA: TGTGCCAGCAGCTTATCAGGGGATGCTGGAAACACCATATATTTT; CDR3: CASSLSGDAGNTIYF
V: TRBV5-3; J: TRBJ1-5; size: NA; D: TRBD1; DNA: TGTGCCAGAAGCTTGCCCTCGTGGACAGGGTGCAATCAGCCCCAGCATTTT; CDR3: CARSLPSWTGCNQPQHF
V: TRBV11-2; J: TRBJ2-1; size: NA; D: TRBD2; DNA: TGTGCCAGCAGCTTAGTGGCGGGGGGGGATTACAATGAGCAGTTCTTC; CDR3: CASSLVAGGDYNEQFF
V: TRBV7-9; J: TRBJ1-1; size: NA; D: TRBD1; DNA: TGTGCCAGCAGCGGGGGACAGGGGGAAGCTTTCTTT; CDR3: CASSGGQGEAFF
V: TRBV11-2; J: TRBJ1-2; size: NA; D: NA; DNA: TGTGCCAGCAGCTTGAAACAGAACTATGGCTACACCTTC; CDR3: CASSLKQNYGYTF
V: TRBV29-1; J: TRBJ1-1; size: NA; D: TRBD1; DNA: TGCAGCGTGACTATGAACGACAGGGTAGGAAACACTGAAGCTTTCTTT; CDR3: CSVTMNDRVGNTEAFF
V: TRBV19; J: TRBJ1-6; size: few; D: NA; DNA: TGTGCCAGTAGTATCATTTCAGGGGTTGGTTCACCCCTCCACTTT; CDR3: CASSIISGVGSPLHF
V: TRBV7-2; J: TRBJ1-2; size: few; D: NA; DNA: TGTGCCAGCAGCTTACCAGAGGTGATAGTAGGCTACACCTTC; CDR3: CASSLPEVIVGYTF
V: TRBV4-1; J: TRBJ2-2; size: NA; D: NA; DNA: TGCGCCAGCACAGGGGCCGCGAATATAAACACCGGGGAGCTGTTTTTT; CDR3: CASTGAANINTGELFF
V: TRBV4-3; J: TRBJ1-4; size: NA; D: NA; DNA: TGCGCCAGCAGCAGAGGTCATGCAACTAATGAAAAACTGTTTTTT; CDR3: CASSRGHATNEKLFF
V: TRBV19; J: TRBJ2-7; size: NA; D: NA; DNA: TGTGCCAGTAGCGTATTCGGCGGGCCCTCCTACGAGCAGTACTTC; CDR3: CASSVFGGPSYEQYF
V: TRBV5-6; J: TRBJ1-2; size: NA; D: NA; DNA: TGTGCCAGCAGCACGATAGAGACACAAACTAACTATGGCTACACCTTC; CDR3: CASSTIETQTNYGYTF
V: TRBV11-2; J: TRBJ2-7; size: NA; D: TRBD1; DNA: TGTGCCAGCAGTTCCGGGACAGGAGAGCACGAGCAGTACTTC; CDR3: CASSSGTGEHEQYF
V: TRBV5-1; J: TRBJ2-3; size: once; D: TRBD2; DNA: TGCGCCAGCAGCTTTAGCGGGGGGCAGGCAGATACGCAGTATTTT; CDR3: CASSFSGGQADTQYF
V: TRBV25-1; J: TRBJ1-2; size: NA; D: NA; DNA: TGTGCCAGCAGTGAATGGGGGGGTAACTATGGCTACACCTTC; CDR3: CASSEWGGNYGYTF
V: TRBV10-1; J: TRBJ2-3; size: NA; D: TRBD2; DNA: TGCGCCAGCAGTGAGGGGACTAGCGGCCTAGATACGCAGTATTTT; CDR3: CASSEGTSGLDTQYF
V: TRBV13; J: TRBJ2-2; size: NA; D: NA; DNA: TGTGCCAGCAGCTTAGGGGACAGCTCGGACACCGGGGAGCTGTTTTTT; CDR3: CASSLGDSSDTGELFF
V: TRBV5-4; J: TRBJ2-7; size: few; D: TRBD2; DNA: TGTGCCAGCAGCTTAGGACGGGGGGACGAGCAGTACTTC; CDR3: CASSLGRGDEQYF
V: TRBV29-1; J: TRBJ1-2; size: few; D: TRBD1; DNA: TGCAGCCTCACCCGGACAGGGGTTGAGGGCTACACCTTC; CDR3: CSLTRTGVEGYTF
V: TRBV19; J: TRBJ1-1; size: NA; D: NA; DNA: TGTGCCAGTAGTATTTCCGGGACTGGTAAAGCTTTCTTT; CDR3: CASSISGTGKAFF
V: TRBV5-1; J: TRBJ1-2; size: NA; D: TRBD1; DNA: TGCGCCAGCAGCTCTTCAGGGGGCATCGGCTATGGCTACACCTTC; CDR3: CASSSSGGIGYGYTF
V: TRBV4-1; J: TRBJ1-1; size: NA; D: NA; DNA: TGCGCCAGCACGACAGAGATGAACACTGAAGCTTTCTTT; CDR3: CASTTEMNTEAFF
V: TRBV5-4; J: TRBJ2-3; size: NA; D: TRBD2; DNA: TGCGCCAGCAGCCAGGGTTCTAGCGGGGGGGCATCAGATACGCAGTATTTT; CDR3: CASSQGSSGGASDTQYF
V: TRBV14; J: TRBJ2-2; size: NA; D: TRBD1; DNA: TGTGCCAGCAGCCAAGTTGGGACAGCCAACACCGGGGAGCTGTTTTTT; CDR3: CASSQVGTANTGELFF
V: TRBV7-8; J: TRBJ1-1; size: NA; D: NA; DNA: TGTGCCAGCAGCTTAGCCCGGGTGCCGGGTGTCACTGAAGCTTTCTTT; CDR3: CASSLARVPGVTEAFF
V: TRBV2; J: TRBJ2-1; size: NA; D: TRBD2; DNA: TGTGCCAGCAGCACCGGGGCTAGCGGGGGGTCTGAGTTCTTC; CDR3: CASSTGASGGSEFF
V: TRBV4-1; J: TRBJ2-7; size: NA; D: NA; DNA: TGCGCCAGCAGCCAAGCACAGGGCTTTACCTACGAGCAGTACTTC; CDR3: CASSQAQGFTYEQYF
V: TRBV11-2; J: TRBJ2-7; size: NA; D: TRBD1; DNA: TGTGCCAGCAGCTCGGACAGGACCCCCGAGCAGTACTTC; CDR3: CASSSDRTPEQYF
V: TRBV30; J: TRBJ1-1; size: NA; D: NA; DNA: TGTGCCTGGAGTAACGGAGGCGACTCTGAAGCTTTCTTT; CDR3: CAWSNGGDSEAFF
V: TRBV6-5; J: TRBJ1-6; size: once; D: NA; DNA: TGTGCCAGCAGTTACGAGGGGAGGTCACCCCTCCACTTT; CDR3: CASSYEGRSPLHF
V: TRBV7-9; J: TRBJ2-7; size: few; D: NA; DNA: TGTGCCAGCAGCTTAAGCGGCTACGAGCAGTACTTC; CDR3: CASSLSGYEQYF
V: TRBV5-8; J: TRBJ1-5; size: NA; D: TRBD1; DNA: TGTGCCAGCAGATATCCCGGGACAGGGGGCGGACAGCCCCAGCATTTT; CDR3: CASRYPGTGGGQPQHF
V: TRBV29-1; J: TRBJ1-1; size: NA; D: NA; DNA: TGCAGCGTTGAAGGAAGCAGGGGATCACCAGCTTTCTTT; CDR3: CSVEGSRGSPAFF
V: TRBV18; J: TRBJ2-7; size: NA; D: TRBD2; DNA: TGTGCCAGCTCATCTACTAGCGGGGGGTCTTACTCCTACGAGCAGTACTTC; CDR3: CASSSTSGGSYSYEQYF
V: TRBV6-5; J: TRBJ2-7; size: NA; D: TRBD1; DNA: TGTGCCAGCAGTTACTCCAGACAGGGGGCGATATTTCAGCAGTACTTC; CDR3: CASSYSRQGAIFQQYF
V: TRBV7-9; J: TRBJ1-5; size: NA; D: NA; DNA: TGTGCCAGCAGCTTAGATGGGCCCTATCAGCCCCAGCATTTT; CDR3: CASSLDGPYQPQHF
V: TRBV19; J: TRBJ2-5; size: NA; D: NA; DNA: TGTGCCAGTGCAAAACGGGGGTCGTGGGAGACCCAGTACTTC; CDR3: CASAKRGSWETQYF
V: TRBV10-1; J: TRBJ1-1; size: once; D: TRBD1; DNA: TGCGCCAGCCACAAACGGGACAGGGTAAACACTGAAGCTTTCTTT; CDR3: CASHKRDRVNTEAFF
V: TRBV5-4; J: TRBJ2-7; size: NA; D: NA; DNA: TGTGCCAGCAGCTTGCGGCGGGGCGCTCCCTACGAGCAGTACTTC; CDR3: CASSLRRGAPYEQYF
V: TRBV15; J: TRBJ1-2; size: once; D: NA; DNA: TGTGCCACCAGCAGAGATTTGGCGGGCTATGGCTACACCTTC; CDR3: CATSRDLAGYGYTF
V: TRBV2; J: TRBJ2-5; size: NA; D: TRBD1; DNA: TGTGCCAGCAGGACAGGGGACGAGACCCAGTACTTC; CDR3: CASRTGDETQYF
V: TRBV4-3; J: TRBJ2-7; size: NA; D: TRBD1; DNA: TGCGCCAGCAGCCAAGACTCCGGGACAGCCTCCTACGAGCAGTACTTC; CDR3: CASSQDSGTASYEQYF
V: TRBV6-6; J: TRBJ1-2; size: NA; D: TRBD1; DNA: TGTGCCAGCAGCCGGGACAGTAACTATGGCTACACCTTC; CDR3: CASSRDSNYGYTF
V: TRBV2; J: TRBJ2-1; size: NA; D: TRBD1; DNA: TGTGCCAGCAGTGAAGAACAGGGGACCGCCTACAATGAGCAGTTCTTC; CDR3: CASSEEQGTAYNEQFF
V: TRBV5-1; J: TRBJ1-3; size: NA; D: TRBD1; DNA: TGCGCCAGCAGCTTAACAAGGACAGGGTCTGGAAACACCATATATTTT; CDR3: CASSLTRTGSGNTIYF
V: TRBV7-8; J: TRBJ2-6; size: NA; D: TRBD1; DNA: TGTGCCAGCAGCTCCCAGGGGGCTGGGGCCAACGTCCTGACTTTC; CDR3: CASSSQGAGANVLTF
V: TRBV6-5; J: TRBJ2-7; size: NA; D: NA; DNA: TGTGCCAGCAGTTACTTGGGCTTAACCTCCTACGAGCAGTACTTC; CDR3: CASSYLGLTSYEQYF
V: TRBV11-2; J: TRBJ1-1; size: NA; D: NA; DNA: TGTGCCAGCAGCCGACACCCCACAAGGAACACTGAAGCTTTCTTT; CDR3: CASSRHPTRNTEAFF